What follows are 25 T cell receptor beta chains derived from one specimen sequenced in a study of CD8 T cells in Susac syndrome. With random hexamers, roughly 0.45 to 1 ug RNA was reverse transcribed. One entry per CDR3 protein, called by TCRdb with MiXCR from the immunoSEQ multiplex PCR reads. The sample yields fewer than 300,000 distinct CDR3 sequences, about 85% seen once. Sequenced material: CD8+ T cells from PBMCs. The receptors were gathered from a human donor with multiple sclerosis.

This CDR3 is CASSMDRFTDTQYF. The CDR3 region has the DNA TGTGCCAGCAGTATGGACAGGTTCACAGATACGCAGTATTTT. V and J are TRBV27 and TRBJ2-3; 7 bases line up with TRBD1. The V and J ends lost 5 bases and 2 bases, in that order; junction bases with no gene match: 4. CDR3 length: 14 residues. From germline, CDR1 is MNHEY and CDR2 SMNVEV (reference sequence).

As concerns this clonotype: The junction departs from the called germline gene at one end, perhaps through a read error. The CDR3 spells CASSQNLAGGLNEQLF. CDR3 bases: TGTGCCAGCAGCCAAAATCTAGCGGGAGGACTCAATGAGCAGCTCTTC. V and J are TRBV4-2 and TRBJ2-1; the match to TRBD2 covers 11 bases. Germline V gives CDR1 LGHNA, CDR2 YNFKEQ. CDR3 length equals 16 residues.

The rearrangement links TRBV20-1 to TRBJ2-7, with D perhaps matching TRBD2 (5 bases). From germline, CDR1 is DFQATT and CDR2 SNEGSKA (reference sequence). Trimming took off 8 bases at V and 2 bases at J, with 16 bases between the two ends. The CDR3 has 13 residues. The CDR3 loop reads CSTEGPITYEQYF. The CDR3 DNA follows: TGCAGTACAGAGGGCCCTATCACCTACGAGCAGTACTTC.

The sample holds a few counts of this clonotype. CDR3 residues: CASSYSSEQYF. The CDR3 DNA reads as TGTGCCAGCAGCTACAGCTCCGAGCAGTACTTC. The chain joins TRBV7-9 to TRBJ2-7; D remains unclear. The length of the CDR3 is 11 residues. Trimming pared 4 bases from V and 6 bases from J, leaving 7 bases between. CDR1 and CDR2 (germline): SEHNR, FQNEAQ (reference sequence).

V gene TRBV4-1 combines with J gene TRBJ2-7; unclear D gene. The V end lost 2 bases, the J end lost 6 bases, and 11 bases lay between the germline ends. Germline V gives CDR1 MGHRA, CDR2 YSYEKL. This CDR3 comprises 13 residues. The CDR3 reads CASSQIVAPEQYF. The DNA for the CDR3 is TGCGCCAGCAGCCAAATCGTCGCGCCCGAGCAGTACTTC.

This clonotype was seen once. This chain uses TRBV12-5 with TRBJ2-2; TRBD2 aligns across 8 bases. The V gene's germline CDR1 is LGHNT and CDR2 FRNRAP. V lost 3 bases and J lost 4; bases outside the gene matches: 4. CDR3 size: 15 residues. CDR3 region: CASGFGGRTTGELFF. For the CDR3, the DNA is TGTGCTAGTGGTTTCGGCGGGAGGACCACCGGGGAGCTGTTTTTT. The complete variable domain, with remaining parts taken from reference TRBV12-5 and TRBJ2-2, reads DARVTQTPRHKVTEMGQEVTMRCQPILGHNTVFWYRQTMMQGLELLAYFRNRAPLDDSGMPKDRFSAEMPDATLATLKIQPSEPRDSAVYFCASGFGGRTTGELFFGEGSRLTVL.

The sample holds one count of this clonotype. This CDR3 reads CASSTLGTRSYNEQFF. The CDR3 DNA is TGTGCCAGCAGTACCTTAGGGACTAGATCTTACAATGAGCAGTTCTTC. The rearrangement uses TRBV2 and TRBJ2-1; TRBD2 agrees at 8 bases. CDR3 length: 16 residues. Germline CDR1 reads SNHLY; CDR2 reads FYNNEI. V lost 5 bases to trimming and J lost 4 bases; unmatched junction nucleotides: 10.

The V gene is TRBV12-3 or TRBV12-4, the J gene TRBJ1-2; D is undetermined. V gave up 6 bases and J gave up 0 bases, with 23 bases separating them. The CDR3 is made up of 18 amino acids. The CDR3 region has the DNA TGTGCCAGCAGAGCCCTTTCCGGAGGCGGTGATGCTAACTATGGCTACACCTTC. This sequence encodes CASRALSGGGDANYGYTF.

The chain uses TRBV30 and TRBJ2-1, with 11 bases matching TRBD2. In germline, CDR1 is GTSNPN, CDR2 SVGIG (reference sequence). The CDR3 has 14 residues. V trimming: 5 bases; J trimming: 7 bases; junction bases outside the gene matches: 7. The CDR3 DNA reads TGTGCCTGGGGTACTAGCGGGAGTTGGAATGAGCAGTTCTTC. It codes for CAWGTSGSWNEQFF.

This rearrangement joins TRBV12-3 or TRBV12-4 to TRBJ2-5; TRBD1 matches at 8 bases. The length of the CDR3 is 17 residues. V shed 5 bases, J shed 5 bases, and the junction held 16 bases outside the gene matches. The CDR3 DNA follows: TGTGCCAGCAGTCCCCTGGACAGGGCGTTTCACGTGGAGACCCAGTACTTC. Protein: CASSPLDRAFHVETQYF.

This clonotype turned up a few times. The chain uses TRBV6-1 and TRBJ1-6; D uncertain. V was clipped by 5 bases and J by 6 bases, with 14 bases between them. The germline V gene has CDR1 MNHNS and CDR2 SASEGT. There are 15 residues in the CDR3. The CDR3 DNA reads TGTGCCAGCAGTCCTTGGGCGGGCGTTAATTCACCCCTCCACTTT. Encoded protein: CASSPWAGVNSPLHF.

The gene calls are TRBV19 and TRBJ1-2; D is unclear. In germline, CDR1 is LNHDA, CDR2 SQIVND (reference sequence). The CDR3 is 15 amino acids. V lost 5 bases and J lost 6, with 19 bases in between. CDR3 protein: CASSPRALHPDGYTF. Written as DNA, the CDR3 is TGTGCCAGTAGTCCCCGGGCCCTACACCCTGATGGCTACACCTTC.

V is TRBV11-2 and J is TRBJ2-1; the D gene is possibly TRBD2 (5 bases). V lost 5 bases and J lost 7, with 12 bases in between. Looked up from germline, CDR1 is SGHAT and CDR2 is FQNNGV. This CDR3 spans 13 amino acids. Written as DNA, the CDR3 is TGTGCCAGCAGCCCGGACCTAGCTAATGAGCAGTTCTTC. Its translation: CASSPDLANEQFF.

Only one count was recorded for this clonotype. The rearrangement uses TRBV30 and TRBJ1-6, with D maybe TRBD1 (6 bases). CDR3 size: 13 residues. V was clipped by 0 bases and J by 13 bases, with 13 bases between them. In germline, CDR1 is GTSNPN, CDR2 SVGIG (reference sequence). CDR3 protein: CAWSVGGSSPLHF. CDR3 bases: TGTGCCTGGAGTGTAGGGGGTTCGAGCCCCCTCCACTTT.

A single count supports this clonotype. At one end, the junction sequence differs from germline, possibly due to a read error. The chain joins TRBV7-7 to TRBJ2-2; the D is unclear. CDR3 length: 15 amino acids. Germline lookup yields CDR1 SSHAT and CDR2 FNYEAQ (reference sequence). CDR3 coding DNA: TGTGCTAGCAGCTTAGCAGCCGGCTCTGGCGGGGAGCTGTTTTTT. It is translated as CASSLAAGSGGELFF.

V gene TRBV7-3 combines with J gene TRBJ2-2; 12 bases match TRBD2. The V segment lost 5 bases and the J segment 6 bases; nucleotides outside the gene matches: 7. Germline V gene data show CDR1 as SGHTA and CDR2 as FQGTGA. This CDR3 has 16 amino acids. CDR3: CASSPRLAGVPGELFF. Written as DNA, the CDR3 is TGTGCCAGCAGCCCCCGACTAGCGGGAGTCCCCGGGGAGCTGTTTTTT.

The CDR3 spells CSARDSGRYYEQYF. The CDR3 DNA reads TGCAGTGCTAGAGATTCGGGACGGTACTACGAGCAGTACTTC. The V call is TRBV20-1, the J call TRBJ2-7; D assignment may be TRBD1 or TRBD2 (5 bases each). The CDR3 spans 14 residues. V lost 0 bases, J lost 3 bases, and 12 bases lay in between. Germline V CDR1 and CDR2: DFQATT, SNEGSKA (reference sequence).

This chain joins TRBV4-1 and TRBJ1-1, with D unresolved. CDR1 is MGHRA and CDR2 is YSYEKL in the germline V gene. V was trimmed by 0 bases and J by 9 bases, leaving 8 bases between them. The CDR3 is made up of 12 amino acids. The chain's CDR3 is CASSQDSGKAFF. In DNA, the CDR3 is TGCGCCAGCAGCCAAGATTCAGGTAAAGCTTTCTTT.

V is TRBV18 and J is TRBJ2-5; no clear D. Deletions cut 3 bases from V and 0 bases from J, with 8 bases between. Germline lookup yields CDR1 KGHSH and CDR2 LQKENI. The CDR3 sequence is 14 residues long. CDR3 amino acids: CASSPAQNQETQYF. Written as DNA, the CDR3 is TGTGCCAGCTCACCGGCACAAAACCAAGAGACCCAGTACTTC.

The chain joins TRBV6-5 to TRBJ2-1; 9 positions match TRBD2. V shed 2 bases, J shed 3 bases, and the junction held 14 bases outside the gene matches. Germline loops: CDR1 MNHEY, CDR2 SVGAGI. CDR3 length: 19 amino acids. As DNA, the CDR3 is TGTGCCAGCAGTTACGGGGCGGTTAGCGGGAGAGTGGTCTACAATGAGCAGTTCTTC. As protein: CASSYGAVSGRVVYNEQFF.

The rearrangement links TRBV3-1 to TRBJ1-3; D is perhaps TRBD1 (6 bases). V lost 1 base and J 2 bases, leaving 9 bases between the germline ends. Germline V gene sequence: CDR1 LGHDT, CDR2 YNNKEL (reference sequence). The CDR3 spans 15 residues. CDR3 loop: CASSQGPGAGNTIYF. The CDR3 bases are TGTGCCAGCAGCCAAGGTCCAGGGGCTGGAAACACCATATATTTT.

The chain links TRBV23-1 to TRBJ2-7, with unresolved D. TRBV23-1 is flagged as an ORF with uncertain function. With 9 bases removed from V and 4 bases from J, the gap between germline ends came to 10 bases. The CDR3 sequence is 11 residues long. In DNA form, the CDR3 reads TGCGCCAGTGAGTCCGTATACGAGCAGTACTTC. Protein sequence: CASESVYEQYF.

This chain's CDR3 is CASSPRGRGNEQFF. In nucleotides, the CDR3 is TGTGCCAGCAGCCCCCGGGGGAGGGGCAATGAGCAGTTCTTC. V is TRBV27 and J is TRBJ2-1, with 7 bases aligning to TRBD2. The germline CDR1 and CDR2 sequences are MNHEY and SMNVEV (reference sequence). CDR3 size: 14 residues. V dropped 6 bases and J dropped 6; count of bases not matched to a gene: 8.

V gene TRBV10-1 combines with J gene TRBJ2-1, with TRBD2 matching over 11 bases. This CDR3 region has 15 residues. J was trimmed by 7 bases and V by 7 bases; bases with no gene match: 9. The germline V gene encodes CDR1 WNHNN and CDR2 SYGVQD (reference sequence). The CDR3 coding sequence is TGCGCCAGCACGAAGGGGACTAGCGGCTCAAATGAGCAGTTCTTC. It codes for CASTKGTSGSNEQFF.

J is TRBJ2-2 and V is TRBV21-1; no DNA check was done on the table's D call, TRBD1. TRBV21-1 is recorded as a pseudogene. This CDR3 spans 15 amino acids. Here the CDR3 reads CASSLKGRKIGELFF. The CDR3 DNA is TGTGCCAGCAGCTTAAAGGGGAGAAAAATCGGGGAGCTGTTTTTT.